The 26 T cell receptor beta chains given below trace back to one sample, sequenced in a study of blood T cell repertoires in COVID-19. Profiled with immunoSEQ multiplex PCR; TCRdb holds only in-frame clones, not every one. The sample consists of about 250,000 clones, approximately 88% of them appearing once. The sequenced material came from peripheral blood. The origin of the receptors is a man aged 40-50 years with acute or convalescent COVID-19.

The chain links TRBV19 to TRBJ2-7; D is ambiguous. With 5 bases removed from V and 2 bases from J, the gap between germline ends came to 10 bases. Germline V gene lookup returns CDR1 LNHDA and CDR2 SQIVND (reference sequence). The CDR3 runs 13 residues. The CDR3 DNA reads TGTGCCAGTAGTCCAAGACACACCTACGAGCAGTACTTC. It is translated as CASSPRHTYEQYF.

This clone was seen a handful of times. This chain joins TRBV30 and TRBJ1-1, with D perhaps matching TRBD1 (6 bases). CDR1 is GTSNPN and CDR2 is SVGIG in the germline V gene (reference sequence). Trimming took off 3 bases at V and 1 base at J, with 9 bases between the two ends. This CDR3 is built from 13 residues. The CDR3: CAWSGQQNTEAFF. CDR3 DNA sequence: TGTGCCTGGAGCGGACAGCAGAACACTGAAGCTTTCTTT.

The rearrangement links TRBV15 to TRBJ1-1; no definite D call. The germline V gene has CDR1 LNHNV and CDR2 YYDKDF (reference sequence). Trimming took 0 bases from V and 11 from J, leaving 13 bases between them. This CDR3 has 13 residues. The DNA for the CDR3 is TGTGCCACCAGCAGAGATCGGAGGGTTTGGGCTTTCTTT. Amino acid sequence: CATSRDRRVWAFF.

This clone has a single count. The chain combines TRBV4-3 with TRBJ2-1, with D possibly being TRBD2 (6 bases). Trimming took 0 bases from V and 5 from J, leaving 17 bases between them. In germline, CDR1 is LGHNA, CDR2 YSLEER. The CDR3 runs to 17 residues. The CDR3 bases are TGCGCCAGCAGCCAAGATCTCTCCGGGAGAAGAGACAATGAGCAGTTCTTC. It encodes CASSQDLSGRRDNEQFF.

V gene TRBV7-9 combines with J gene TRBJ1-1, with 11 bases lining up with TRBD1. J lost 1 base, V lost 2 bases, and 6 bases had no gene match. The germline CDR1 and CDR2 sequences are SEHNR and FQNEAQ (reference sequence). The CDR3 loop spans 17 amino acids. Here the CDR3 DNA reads TGTGCCAGCAGCTTAATTATGGGGACAGGGGGGAACACTGAAGCTTTCTTT. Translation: CASSLIMGTGGNTEAFF.

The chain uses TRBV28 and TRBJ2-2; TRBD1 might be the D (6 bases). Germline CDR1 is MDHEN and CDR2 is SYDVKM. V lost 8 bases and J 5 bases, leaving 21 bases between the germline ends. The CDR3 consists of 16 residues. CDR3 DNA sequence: TGTGCCAGCTCCCCTCTCGCCAGGGGTCAAACCGGGGAGCTGTTTTTT. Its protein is CASSPLARGQTGELFF.

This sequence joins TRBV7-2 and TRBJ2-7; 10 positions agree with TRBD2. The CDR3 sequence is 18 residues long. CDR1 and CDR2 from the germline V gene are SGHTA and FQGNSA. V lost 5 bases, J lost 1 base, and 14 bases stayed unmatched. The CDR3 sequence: CASSGPGASGSWSYEQYF. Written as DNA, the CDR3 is TGTGCCAGCAGCGGCCCGGGGGCTAGCGGGAGTTGGTCCTACGAGCAGTACTTC.

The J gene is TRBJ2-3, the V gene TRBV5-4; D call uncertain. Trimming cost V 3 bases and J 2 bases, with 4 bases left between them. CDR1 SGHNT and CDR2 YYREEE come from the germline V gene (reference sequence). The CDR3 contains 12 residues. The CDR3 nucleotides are TGTGCCAGCAGCTCGTACACAGATACGCAGTATTTT. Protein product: CASSSYTDTQYF.

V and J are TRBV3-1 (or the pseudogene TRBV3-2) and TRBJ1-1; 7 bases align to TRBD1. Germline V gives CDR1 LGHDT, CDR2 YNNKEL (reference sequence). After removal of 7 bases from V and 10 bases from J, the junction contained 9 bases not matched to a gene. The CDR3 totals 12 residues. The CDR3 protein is CASTRQGMAAFF. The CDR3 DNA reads TGTGCCAGCACCCGACAGGGTATGGCAGCTTTCTTT.

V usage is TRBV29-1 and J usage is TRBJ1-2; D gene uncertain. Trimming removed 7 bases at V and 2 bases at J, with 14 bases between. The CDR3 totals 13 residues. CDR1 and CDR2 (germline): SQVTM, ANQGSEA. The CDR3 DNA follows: TGCAGCGGCGGGCTAGGATTCAACTATGGCTACACCTTC. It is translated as CSGGLGFNYGYTF.

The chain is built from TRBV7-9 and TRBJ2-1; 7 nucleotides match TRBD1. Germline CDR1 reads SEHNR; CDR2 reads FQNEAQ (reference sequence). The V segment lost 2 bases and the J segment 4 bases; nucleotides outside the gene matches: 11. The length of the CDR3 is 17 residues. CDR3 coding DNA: TGTGCCAGCAGCTTAAAAGGGGGCTCGGGGAGTTACAATGAGCAGTTCTTC. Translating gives CASSLKGGSGSYNEQFF.

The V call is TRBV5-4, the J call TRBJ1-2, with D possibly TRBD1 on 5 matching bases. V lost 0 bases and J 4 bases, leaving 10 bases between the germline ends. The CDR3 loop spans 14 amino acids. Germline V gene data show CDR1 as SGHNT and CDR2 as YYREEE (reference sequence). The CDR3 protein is CASSLEGVGYGYTF. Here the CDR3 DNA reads TGTGCCAGCAGCTTGGAAGGGGTTGGCTATGGCTACACCTTC.

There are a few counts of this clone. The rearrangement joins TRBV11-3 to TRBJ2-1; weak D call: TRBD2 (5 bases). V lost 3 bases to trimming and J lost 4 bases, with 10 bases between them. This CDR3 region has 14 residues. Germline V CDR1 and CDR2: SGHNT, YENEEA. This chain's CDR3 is CASSLSGEYNEQFF. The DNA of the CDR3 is TGTGCCAGCAGCTTGAGTGGGGAGTACAATGAGCAGTTCTTC.

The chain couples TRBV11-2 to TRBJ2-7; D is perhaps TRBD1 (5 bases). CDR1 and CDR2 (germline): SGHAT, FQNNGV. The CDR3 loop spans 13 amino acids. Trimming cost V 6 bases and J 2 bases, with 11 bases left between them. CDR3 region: CASSPRQPYEQYF. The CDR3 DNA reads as TGTGCCAGCAGTCCGAGACAGCCCTACGAGCAGTACTTC.

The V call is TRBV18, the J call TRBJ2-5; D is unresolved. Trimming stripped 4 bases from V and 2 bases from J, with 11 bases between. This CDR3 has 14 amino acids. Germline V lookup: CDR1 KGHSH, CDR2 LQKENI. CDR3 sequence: CASSREKTQETQYF. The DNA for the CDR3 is TGTGCCAGCTCACGAGAGAAGACTCAAGAGACCCAGTACTTC.

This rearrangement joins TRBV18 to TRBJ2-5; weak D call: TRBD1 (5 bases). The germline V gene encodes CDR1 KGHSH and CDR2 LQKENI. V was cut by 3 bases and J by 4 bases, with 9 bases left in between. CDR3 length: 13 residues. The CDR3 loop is CASSPRQLETQYF. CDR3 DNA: TGTGCCAGCTCACCGAGACAGCTAGAGACCCAGTACTTC.

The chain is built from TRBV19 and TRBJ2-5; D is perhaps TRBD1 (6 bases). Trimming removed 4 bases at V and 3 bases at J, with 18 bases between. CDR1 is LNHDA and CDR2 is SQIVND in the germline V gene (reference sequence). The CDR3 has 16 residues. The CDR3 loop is CASSSPGTHVEETQYF. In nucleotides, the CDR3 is TGTGCCAGTAGTAGCCCCGGGACACACGTGGAAGAGACCCAGTACTTC.

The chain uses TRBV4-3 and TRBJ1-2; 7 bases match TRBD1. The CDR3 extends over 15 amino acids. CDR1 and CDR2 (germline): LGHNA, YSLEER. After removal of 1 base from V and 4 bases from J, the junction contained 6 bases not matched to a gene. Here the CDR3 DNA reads TGCGCCAGCAGCCAAGCTAACAGGGGTGGCTATGGCTACACCTTC. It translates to CASSQANRGGYGYTF.

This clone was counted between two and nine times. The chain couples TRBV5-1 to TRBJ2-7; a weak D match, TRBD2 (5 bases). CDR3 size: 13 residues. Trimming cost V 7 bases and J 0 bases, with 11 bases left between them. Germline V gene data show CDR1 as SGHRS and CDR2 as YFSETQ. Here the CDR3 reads CASREPASYEQYF. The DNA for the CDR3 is TGCGCCAGCCGGGAACCTGCCTCCTACGAGCAGTACTTC. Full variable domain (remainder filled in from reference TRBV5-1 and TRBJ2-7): KAGVTQTPRYLIKTRGQQVTLSCSPISGHRSVSWYQQTPGQGLQFLFEYFSETQRNKGNFPGRFSGRQFSNSRSEMNVSTLELGDSALYLCASREPASYEQYFGPGTRLTVT.

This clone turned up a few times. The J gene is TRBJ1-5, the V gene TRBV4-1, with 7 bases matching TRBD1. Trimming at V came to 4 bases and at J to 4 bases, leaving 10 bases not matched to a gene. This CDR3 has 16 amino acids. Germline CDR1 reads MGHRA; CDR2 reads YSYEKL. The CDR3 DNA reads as TGCGCCAGCAGCCTTGACAGGGCAGGGAGTAATCAGCCCCAGCATTTT. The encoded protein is CASSLDRAGSNQPQHF.

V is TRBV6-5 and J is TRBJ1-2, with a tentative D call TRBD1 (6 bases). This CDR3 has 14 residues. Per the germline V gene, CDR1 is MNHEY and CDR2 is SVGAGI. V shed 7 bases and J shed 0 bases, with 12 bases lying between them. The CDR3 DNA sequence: TGTGCCAGCAATTTACAGGGATCTAACTATGGCTACACCTTC. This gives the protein CASNLQGSNYGYTF.

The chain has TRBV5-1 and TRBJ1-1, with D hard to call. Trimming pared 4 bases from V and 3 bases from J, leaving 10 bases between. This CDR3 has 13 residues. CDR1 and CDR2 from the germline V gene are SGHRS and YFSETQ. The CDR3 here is CASSKGGDTEAFF. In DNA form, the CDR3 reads TGCGCCAGCAGCAAGGGAGGTGACACTGAAGCTTTCTTT.

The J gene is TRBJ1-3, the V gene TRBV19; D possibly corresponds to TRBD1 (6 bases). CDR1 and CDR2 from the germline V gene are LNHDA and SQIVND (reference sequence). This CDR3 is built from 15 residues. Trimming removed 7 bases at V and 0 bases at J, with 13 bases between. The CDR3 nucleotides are TGTGCCAGTACCACCAGGGGTTTCTCTGGAAACACCATATATTTT. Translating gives CASTTRGFSGNTIYF.

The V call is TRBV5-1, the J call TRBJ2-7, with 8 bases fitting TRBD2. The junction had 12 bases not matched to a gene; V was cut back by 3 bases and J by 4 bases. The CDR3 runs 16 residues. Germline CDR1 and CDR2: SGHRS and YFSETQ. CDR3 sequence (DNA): TGCGCCAGCAGCTCAGGAGCGGGAGCTAGACTTTACGAGCAGTACTTC. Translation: CASSSGAGARLYEQYF.

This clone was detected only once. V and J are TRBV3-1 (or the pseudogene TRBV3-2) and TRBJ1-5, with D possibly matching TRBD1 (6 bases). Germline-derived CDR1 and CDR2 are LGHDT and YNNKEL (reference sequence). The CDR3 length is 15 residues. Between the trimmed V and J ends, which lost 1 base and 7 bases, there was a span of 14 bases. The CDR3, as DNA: TGTGCCAGCAGCCAAGGGGCAGGGGTGGGCCAGCCCCAGCATTTT. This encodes CASSQGAGVGQPQHF.

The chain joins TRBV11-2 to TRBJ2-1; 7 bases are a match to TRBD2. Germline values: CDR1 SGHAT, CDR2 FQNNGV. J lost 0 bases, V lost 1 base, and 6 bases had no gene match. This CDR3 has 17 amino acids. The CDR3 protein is CASSLVPSGSSYNEQFF. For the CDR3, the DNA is TGTGCCAGCAGCTTAGTCCCTAGCGGTAGCTCCTACAATGAGCAGTTCTTC.